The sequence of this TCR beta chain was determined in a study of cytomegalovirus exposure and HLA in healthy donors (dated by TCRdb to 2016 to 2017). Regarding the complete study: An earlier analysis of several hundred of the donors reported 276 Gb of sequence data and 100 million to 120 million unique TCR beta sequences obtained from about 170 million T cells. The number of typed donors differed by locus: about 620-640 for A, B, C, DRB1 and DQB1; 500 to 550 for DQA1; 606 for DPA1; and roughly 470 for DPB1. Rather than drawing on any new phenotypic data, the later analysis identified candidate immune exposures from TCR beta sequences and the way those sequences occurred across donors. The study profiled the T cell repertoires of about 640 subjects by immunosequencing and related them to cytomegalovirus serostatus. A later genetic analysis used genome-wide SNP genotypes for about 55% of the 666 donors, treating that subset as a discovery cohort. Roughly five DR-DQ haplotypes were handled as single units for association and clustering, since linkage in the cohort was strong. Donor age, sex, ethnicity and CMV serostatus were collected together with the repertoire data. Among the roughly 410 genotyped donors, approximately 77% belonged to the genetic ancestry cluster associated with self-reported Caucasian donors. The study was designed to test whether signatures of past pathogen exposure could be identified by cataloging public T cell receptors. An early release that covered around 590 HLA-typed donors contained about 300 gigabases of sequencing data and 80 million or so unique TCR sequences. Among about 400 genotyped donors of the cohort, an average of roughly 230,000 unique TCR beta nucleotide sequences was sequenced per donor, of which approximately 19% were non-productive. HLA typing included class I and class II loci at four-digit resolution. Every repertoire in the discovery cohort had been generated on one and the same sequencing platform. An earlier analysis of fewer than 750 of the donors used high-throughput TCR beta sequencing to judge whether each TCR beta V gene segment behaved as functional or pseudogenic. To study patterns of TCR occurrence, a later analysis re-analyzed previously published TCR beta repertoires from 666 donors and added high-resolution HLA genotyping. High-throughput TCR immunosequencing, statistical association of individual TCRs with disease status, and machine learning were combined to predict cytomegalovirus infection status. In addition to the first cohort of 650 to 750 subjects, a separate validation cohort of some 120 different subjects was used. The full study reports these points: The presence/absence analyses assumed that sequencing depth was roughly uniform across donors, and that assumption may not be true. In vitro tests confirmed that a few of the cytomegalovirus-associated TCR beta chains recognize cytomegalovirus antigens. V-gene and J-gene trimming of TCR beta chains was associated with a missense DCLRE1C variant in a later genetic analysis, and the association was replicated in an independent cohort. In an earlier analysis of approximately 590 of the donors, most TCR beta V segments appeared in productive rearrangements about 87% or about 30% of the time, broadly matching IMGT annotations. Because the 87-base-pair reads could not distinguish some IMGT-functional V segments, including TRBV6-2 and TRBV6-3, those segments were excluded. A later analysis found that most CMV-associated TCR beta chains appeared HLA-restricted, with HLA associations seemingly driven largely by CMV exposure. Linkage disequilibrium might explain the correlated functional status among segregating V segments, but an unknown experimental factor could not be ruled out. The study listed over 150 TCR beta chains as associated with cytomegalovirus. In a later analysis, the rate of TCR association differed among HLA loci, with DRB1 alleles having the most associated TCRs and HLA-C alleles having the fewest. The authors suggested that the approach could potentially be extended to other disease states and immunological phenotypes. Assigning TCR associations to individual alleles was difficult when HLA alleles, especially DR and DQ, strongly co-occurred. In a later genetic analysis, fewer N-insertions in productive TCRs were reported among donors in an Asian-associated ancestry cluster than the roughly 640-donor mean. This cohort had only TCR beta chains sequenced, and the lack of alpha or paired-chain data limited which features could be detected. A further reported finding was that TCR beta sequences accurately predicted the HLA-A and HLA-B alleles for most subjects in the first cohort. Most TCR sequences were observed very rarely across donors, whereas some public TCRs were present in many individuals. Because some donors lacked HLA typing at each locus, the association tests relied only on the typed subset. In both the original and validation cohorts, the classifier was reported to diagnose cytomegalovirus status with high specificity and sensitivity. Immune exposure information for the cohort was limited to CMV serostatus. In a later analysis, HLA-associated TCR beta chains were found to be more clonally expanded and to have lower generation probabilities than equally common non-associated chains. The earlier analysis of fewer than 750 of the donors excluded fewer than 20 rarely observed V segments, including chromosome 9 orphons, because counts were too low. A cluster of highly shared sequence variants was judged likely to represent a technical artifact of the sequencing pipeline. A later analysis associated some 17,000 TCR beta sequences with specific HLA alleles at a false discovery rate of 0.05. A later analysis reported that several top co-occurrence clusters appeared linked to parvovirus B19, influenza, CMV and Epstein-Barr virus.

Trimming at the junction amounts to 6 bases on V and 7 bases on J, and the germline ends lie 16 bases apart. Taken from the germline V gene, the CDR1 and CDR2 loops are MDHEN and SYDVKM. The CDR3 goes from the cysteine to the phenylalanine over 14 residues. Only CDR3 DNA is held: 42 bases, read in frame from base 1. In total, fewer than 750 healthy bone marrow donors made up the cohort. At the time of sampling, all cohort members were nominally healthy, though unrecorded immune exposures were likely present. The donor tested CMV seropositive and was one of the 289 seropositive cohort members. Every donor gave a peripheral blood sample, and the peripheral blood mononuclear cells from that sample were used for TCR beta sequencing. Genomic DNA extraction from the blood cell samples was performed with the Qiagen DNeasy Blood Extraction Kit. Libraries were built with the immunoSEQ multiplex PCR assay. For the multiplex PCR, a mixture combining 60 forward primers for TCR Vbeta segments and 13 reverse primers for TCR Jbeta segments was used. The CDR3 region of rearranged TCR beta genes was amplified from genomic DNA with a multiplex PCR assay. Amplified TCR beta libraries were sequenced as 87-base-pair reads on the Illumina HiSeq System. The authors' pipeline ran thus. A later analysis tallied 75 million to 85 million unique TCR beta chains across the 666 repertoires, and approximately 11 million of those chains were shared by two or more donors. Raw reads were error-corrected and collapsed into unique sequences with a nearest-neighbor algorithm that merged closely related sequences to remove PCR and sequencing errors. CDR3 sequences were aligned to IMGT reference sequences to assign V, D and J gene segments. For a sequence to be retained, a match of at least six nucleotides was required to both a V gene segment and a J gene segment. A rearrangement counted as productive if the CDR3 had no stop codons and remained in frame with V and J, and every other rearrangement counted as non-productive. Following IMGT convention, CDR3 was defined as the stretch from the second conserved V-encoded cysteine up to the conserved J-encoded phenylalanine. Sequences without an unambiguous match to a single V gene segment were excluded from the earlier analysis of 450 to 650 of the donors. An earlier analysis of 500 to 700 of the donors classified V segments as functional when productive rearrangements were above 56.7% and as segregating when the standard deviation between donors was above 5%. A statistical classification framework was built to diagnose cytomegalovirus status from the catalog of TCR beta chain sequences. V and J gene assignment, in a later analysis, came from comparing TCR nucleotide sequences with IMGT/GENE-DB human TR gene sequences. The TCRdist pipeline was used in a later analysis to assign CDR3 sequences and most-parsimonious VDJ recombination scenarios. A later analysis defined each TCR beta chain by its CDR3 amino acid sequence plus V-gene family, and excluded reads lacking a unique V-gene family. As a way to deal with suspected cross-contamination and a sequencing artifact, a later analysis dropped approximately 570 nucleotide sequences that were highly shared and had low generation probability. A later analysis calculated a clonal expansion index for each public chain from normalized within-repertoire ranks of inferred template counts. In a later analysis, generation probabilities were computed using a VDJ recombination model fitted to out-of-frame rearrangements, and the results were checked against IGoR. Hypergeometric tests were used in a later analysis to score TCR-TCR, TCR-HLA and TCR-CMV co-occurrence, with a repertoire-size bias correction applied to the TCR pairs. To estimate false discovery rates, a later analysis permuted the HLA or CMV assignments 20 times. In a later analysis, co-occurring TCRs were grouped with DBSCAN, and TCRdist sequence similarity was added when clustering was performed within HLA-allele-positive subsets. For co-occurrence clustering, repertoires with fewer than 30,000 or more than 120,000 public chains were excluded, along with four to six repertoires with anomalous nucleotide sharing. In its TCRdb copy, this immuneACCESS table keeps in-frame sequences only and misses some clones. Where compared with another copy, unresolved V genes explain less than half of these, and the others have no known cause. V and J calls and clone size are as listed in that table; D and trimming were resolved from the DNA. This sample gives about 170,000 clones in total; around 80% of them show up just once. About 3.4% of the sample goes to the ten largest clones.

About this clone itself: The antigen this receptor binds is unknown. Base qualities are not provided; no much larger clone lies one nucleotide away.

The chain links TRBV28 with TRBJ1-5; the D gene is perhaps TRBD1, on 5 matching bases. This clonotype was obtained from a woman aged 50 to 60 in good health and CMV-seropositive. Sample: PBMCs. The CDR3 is CASSLHPAGQPQHF. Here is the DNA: TGTGCCAGCAGCCTCCACCCCGCAGGGCAGCCCCAGCATTTT.